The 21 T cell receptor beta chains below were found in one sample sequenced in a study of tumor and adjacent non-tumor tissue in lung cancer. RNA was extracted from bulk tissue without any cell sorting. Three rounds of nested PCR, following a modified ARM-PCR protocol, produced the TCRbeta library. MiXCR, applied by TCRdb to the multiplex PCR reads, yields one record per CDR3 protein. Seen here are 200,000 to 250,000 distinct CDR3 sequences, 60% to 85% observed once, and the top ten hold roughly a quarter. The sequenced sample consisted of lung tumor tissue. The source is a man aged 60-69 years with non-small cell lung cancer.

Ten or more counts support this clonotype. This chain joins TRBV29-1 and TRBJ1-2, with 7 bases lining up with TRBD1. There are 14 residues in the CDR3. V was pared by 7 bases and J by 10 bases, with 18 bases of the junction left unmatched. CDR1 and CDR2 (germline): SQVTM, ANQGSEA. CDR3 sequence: CSGGVNQGVAIYTF. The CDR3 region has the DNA TGCAGCGGGGGGGTCAATCAGGGGGTTGCGATCTACACCTTC.

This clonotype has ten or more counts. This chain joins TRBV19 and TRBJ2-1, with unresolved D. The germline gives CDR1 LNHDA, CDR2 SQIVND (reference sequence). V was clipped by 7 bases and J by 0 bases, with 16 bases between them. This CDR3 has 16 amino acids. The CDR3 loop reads CASTPPGGVSYNEQFF. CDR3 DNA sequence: TGTGCCAGTACCCCTCCAGGCGGAGTCTCCTACAATGAGCAGTTCTTC.

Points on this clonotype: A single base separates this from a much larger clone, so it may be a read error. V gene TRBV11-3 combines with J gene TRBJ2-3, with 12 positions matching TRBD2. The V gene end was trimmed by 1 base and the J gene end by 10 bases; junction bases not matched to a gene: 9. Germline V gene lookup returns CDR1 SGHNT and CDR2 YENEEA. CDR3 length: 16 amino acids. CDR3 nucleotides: TGTGCCAGCAGCTTAGTATGGACTAGCGGGGCCAAAGCGCAGTATTTT. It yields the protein CASSLVWTSGAKAQYF.

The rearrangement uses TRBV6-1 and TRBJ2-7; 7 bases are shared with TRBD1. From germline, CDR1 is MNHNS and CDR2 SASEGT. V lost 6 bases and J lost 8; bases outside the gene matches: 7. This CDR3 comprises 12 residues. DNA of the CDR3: TGTGCCAGCAGGGAACAGGGGAGCAAGCAGTACTTC. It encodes CASREQGSKQYF.

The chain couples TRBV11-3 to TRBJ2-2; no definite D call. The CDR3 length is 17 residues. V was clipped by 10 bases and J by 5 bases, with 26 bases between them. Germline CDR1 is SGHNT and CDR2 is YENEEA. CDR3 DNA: TGTGCCAACAGTTTAAGTAGGCAATCTTTGGGGACCGGGGAGCTGTTTTTT. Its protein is CANSLSRQSLGTGELFF.

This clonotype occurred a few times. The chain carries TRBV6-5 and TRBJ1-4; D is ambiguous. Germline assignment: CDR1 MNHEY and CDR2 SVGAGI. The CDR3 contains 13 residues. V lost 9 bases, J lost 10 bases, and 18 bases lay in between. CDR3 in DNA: TGTGCCAGTCAGACCGACCGGACGGGAAAACTGTTTTTT. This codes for CASQTDRTGKLFF.

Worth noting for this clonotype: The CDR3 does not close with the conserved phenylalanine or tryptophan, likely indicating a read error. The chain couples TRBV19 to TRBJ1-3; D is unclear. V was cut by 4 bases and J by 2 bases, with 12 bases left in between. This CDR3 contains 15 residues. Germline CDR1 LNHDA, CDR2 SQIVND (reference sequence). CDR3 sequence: CASSKILRPGNTIYY. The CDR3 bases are TGTGCCAGTAGTAAAATACTAAGGCCTGGAAACACCATATATTAT.

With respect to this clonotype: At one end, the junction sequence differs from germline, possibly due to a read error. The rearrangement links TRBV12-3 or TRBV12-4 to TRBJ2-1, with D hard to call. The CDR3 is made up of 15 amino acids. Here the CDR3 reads CANSLVGLKANEQFF. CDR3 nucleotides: TGTGCCAACAGTTTAGTCGGGCTAAAGGCAAATGAGCAGTTCTTC.

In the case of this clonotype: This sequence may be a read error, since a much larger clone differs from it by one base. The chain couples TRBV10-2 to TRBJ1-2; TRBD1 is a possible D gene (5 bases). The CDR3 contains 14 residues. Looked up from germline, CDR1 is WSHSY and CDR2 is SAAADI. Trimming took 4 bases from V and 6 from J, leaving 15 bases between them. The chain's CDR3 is CASSGGRESDGYTF. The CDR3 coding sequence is TGCGCCAGCAGTGGGGGCAGGGAAAGCGATGGCTACACCTTC.

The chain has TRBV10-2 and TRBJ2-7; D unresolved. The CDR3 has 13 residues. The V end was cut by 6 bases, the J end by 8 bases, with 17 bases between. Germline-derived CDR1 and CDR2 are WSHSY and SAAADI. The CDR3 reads CASSREVVSKQYF. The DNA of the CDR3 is TGCGCCAGCAGCCGCGAGGTGGTTTCCAAGCAGTACTTC.

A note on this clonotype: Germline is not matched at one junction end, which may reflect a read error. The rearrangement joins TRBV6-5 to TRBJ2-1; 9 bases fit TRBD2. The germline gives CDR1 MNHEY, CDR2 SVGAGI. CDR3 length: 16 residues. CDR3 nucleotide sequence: TGTACCAGCAGTTACTCCTTAGCGGGAGAGTACAATGAGCAGTTTTTC. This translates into CTSSYSLAGEYNEQFF.

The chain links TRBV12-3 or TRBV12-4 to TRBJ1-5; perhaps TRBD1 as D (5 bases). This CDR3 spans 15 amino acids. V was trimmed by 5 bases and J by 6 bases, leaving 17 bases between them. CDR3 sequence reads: CASSPGQGLSQPQHF. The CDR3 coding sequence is TGTGCCAGCAGTCCGGGGCAGGGTTTAAGTCAGCCCCAGCATTTT.

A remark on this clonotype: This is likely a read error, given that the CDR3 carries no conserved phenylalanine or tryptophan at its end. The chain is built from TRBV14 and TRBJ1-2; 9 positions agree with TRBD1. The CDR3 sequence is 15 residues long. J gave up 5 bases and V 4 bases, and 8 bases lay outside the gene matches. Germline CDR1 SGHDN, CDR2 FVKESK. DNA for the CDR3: TGTGCCAGCAGCCGTCCGGGACAGGGTCTATATGGCTACACCATC. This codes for CASSRPGQGLYGYTI.

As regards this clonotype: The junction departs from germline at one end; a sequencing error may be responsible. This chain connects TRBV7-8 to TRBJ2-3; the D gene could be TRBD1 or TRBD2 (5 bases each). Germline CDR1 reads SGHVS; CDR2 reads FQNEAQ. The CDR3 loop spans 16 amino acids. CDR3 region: CTSGVSRRYSTGTQYF. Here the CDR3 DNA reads TGTACCAGCGGCGTTTCCCGACGTTATAGCACAGGTACGCAGTATTTT.

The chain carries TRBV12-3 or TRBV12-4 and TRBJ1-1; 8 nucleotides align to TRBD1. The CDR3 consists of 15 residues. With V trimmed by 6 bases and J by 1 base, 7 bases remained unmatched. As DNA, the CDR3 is TGTGCCAGCAGCCCAGGACAGGGATGGAACACTGAAGCTTTCTTT. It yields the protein CASSPGQGWNTEAFF.

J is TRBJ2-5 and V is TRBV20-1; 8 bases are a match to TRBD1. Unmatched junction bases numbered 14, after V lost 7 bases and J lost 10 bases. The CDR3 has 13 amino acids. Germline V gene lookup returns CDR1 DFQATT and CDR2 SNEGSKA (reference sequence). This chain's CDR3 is CSGRGQMKDSQYF. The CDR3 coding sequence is TGCAGTGGCAGGGGGCAGATGAAAGATAGCCAGTACTTC.

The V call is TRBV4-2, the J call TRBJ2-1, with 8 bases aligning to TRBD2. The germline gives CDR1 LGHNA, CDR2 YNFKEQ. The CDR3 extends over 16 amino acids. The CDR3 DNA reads TGTACCAACAGCCAGTCGGGGGGGTGGGGATACAATGAGCAGTTCTTC. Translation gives CTNSQSGGWGYNEQFF.

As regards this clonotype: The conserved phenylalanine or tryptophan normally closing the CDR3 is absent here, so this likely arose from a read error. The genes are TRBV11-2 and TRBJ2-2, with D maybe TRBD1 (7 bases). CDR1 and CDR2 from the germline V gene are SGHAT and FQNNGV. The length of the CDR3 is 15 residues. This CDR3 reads CASSAGQRLTGKLFL. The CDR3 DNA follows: TGTGCCAGCAGCGCGGGACAGAGACTTACCGGGAAGCTGTTTCTT.

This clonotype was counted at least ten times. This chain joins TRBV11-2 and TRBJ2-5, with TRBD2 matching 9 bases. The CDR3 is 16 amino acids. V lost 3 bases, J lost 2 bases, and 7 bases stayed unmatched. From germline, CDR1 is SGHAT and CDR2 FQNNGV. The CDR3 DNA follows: TGTGCCAGCAGCTTCGGGGCTAGCGGGGTGCAAGAGACCCAGTACTTC. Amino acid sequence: CASSFGASGVQETQYF.

The CDR3: CSARIERGGYNSPLHF. CDR3 sequence (DNA): TGCAGTGCTAGAATAGAAAGGGGCGGATATAATTCACCCCTCCACTTT. V and J are TRBV20-1 and TRBJ1-6, with D tentatively TRBD1 (5 bases). Trimming stripped 2 bases from V and 4 bases from J, with 15 bases between. CDR1 and CDR2 (germline): DFQATT, SNEGSKA (reference sequence). This CDR3 is built from 16 residues.

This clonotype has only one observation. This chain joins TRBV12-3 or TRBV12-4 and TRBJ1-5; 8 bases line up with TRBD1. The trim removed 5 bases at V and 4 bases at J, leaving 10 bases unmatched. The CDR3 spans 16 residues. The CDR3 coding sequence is TGTGCCAGCAGTGTTGTACAGGGGGTAGTAAATCAGCCCCAGCATTTT. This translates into CASSVVQGVVNQPQHF.